A selection of T cell receptor beta chains follows, all from one sample in a study of blood T cell repertoires in COVID-19. The data were produced by immunoSEQ multiplex PCR, yet TCRdb's version contains in-frame clones alone and is incomplete. Of about 370,000 clones in the sample, 80% to 90% were seen once. Input material: PBMCs or T cells enriched from blood (not recorded which). The receptors were gathered from a man aged 18-30 years who had recovered from COVID-19. Both conserved end residues are part of each CDR3. Each record gives: clone size, V gene, CDR3 length, D gene, J gene, CDR3 protein, CDR3 DNA. The D gene is left open where the match is weak. Clone size is given for some rows only: seen once, a few or many times, or a class if the clone is expanded.

once	TRBV3-1/TRBV3-2	16	TRBD1	TRBJ2-3	CASSLTGTGGPDTQYF	TGTGCCAGCAGCCTTACCGGGACAGGGGGCCCAGATACGCAGTATTTT
NA	TRBV19	19	NA	TRBJ1-1	CASSNYWGERGGSGGEAFF	TGTGCCAGTAGCAACTACTGGGGCGAGCGTGGGGGATCCGGGGGTGAAGCTTTCTTT
NA	TRBV10-3	14	NA	TRBJ2-1	CAIGHRETLHEQFF	TGTGCCATCGGCCACCGGGAAACCCTACATGAGCAGTTCTTC
NA	TRBV7-2	15	NA	TRBJ2-5	CASSLVQGKGETQYF	TGTGCCAGCAGCTTAGTGCAGGGGAAGGGGGAGACCCAGTACTTC
NA	TRBV27	14	NA	TRBJ1-5	CASSKAGPNQPQHF	TGTGCCAGCAGTAAGGCAGGCCCCAATCAGCCCCAGCATTTT
few	TRBV7-6	15	NA	TRBJ1-6	CASSSRTDSFSPLHF	TGTGCCAGCAGCAGCAGGACAGACTCCTTTTCACCCCTCCACTTT
NA	TRBV4-1	17	TRBD2	TRBJ2-1	CASSQSASGGDYNEQFF	TGCGCCAGCAGCCAGTCTGCTAGCGGGGGGGACTACAATGAGCAGTTCTTC
NA	TRBV5-4	13	NA	TRBJ2-5	CASTDRRKETQYF	TGTGCCAGCACCGACAGGAGAAAAGAGACCCAGTACTTC
NA	TRBV11-3	15	TRBD1	TRBJ2-5	CASSLGAGGLETQYF	TGTGCCAGCAGCTTAGGGGCAGGGGGCCTAGAGACCCAGTACTTC
once	TRBV7-3	18	NA	TRBJ1-1	CASSLAAPTRQSNTEAFF	TGTGCCAGCAGCTTAGCCGCCCCAACCAGACAATCGAACACTGAAGCTTTCTTT
NA	TRBV21-1	13	NA	TRBJ1-4	CASPRGINEKLFF	TGTGCCAGCCCACGAGGGATTAATGAAAAACTGTTTTTT
NA	TRBV5-4	15	TRBD2	TRBJ2-2	CASKAGGSLTGELFF	TGTGCCAGCAAAGCGGGGGGTTCTCTAACCGGGGAGCTGTTTTTT
NA	TRBV16	16	NA	TRBJ1-5	CASSQSIQDYNQPQHF	TGTGCCAGCAGCCAATCGATACAGGACTACAATCAGCCCCAGCATTTT
NA	TRBV7-2	17	TRBD2	TRBJ2-3	CASSLASGLAFAGTQYF	TGTGCCAGCAGCTTAGCGTCGGGACTAGCGTTTGCGGGTACGCAGTATTTT
NA	TRBV2	12	NA	TRBJ1-2	CASSDRFGGYTF	TGTGCCAGCAGTGACAGGTTCGGCGGCTACACCTTC
NA	TRBV6-5	13	NA	TRBJ1-1	CASSYTRDTEAFF	TGTGCCAGCAGTTATACGAGGGACACTGAAGCTTTCTTT
NA	TRBV7-6	15	TRBD1	TRBJ1-4	CASSPRTGVEEKLFF	TGTGCCAGCAGCCCTCGGACAGGGGTAGAGGAAAAACTGTTTTTT
NA	TRBV19	14	NA	TRBJ2-7	CASSPGLSSYEQYF	TGTGCCAGTAGTCCGGGACTGAGCTCCTACGAGCAGTACTTC
NA	TRBV28	15	TRBD1	TRBJ1-2	CASSSPGTGGIGYTF	TGTGCCAGCAGTTCGCCCGGGACAGGGGGCATTGGCTACACCTTC
few	TRBV5-1	15	NA	TRBJ1-1	CASSLAGRGDTEAFF	TGCGCCAGCAGCTTGGCCGGGCGGGGGGACACTGAAGCTTTCTTT
NA	TRBV4-1	17	TRBD1	TRBJ2-3	CASSQGPGQGGTDTQYF	TGCGCCAGCAGCCAAGGACCGGGACAGGGTGGCACAGATACGCAGTATTTT
NA	TRBV2	11	NA	TRBJ1-1	CASWGGTEAFF	TGTGCCAGCTGGGGGGGCACTGAAGCTTTCTTT
NA	TRBV5-1	14	TRBD2	TRBJ2-3	CASSFSGSTDTQYF	TGCGCCAGCAGCTTTAGCGGGAGCACAGATACGCAGTATTTT
NA	TRBV5-4	13	TRBD2	TRBJ2-5	CASGSGGQETQYF	TGTGCCAGCGGTAGCGGGGGTCAAGAGACCCAGTACTTC
NA	TRBV11-2	15	TRBD1	TRBJ1-1	CASSSYRGRNTEAFF	TGTGCCAGCAGCTCGTACAGGGGGCGGAACACTGAAGCTTTCTTT
NA	TRBV5-1	15	NA	TRBJ2-1	CASSGGLLSYNEQFF	TGCGCCAGCTCCGGGGGGCTATTGTCCTACAATGAGCAGTTCTTC
NA	TRBV9	15	NA	TRBJ1-5	CASSAGQNSNQPQHF	TGTGCCAGCAGCGCCGGACAGAATAGCAATCAGCCCCAGCATTTT
NA	TRBV30	14	TRBD1	TRBJ2-2	CAWSVTGGKWELFF	TGTGCCTGGAGTGTGACAGGGGGCAAGTGGGAGCTGTTTTTT
NA	TRBV15	12	NA	TRBJ1-2	CATSRDRESYTF	TGTGCCACCAGCAGAGATCGGGAGAGCTACACCTTC
once	TRBV7-2	13	NA	TRBJ2-7	CASSYDRNYEQYF	TGTGCCAGCAGCTACGACAGAAACTACGAGCAGTACTTC
NA	TRBV6-5	13	NA	TRBJ2-7	CASSQGLIYEQYF	TGTGCCAGCAGCCAGGGACTGATATACGAGCAGTACTTC
NA	TRBV4-1	14	NA	TRBJ2-1	CASSPRSLVNEQFF	TGCGCCAGCAGCCCCCGTTCCCTAGTCAATGAGCAGTTCTTC
once	TRBV11-3	17	TRBD2	TRBJ2-7	CASSLLPGLAGTNEQYF	TGTGCCAGCAGCTTACTCCCTGGGCTAGCGGGGACCAACGAGCAGTACTTC
once	TRBV4-2	17	NA	TRBJ2-2	CASSQDQGTVNTGELFF	TGTGCCAGCAGCCAAGATCAAGGGACTGTGAACACCGGGGAGCTGTTTTTT
once	TRBV6-2/TRBV6-3	12	TRBD1	TRBJ1-5	CASSTRTGHQHF	TGTGCCAGCAGTACTAGGACAGGGCACCAGCATTTT
NA	TRBV10-3	11	NA	TRBJ2-3	CAISEGDTQYF	TGTGCCATCAGTGAGGGCGATACGCAGTATTTT
NA	TRBV7-8	13	NA	TRBJ1-1	CASSLVQGTEAFF	TGTGCCAGCAGCTTAGTACAGGGCACTGAAGCTTTCTTT
NA	TRBV27	15	NA	TRBJ2-7	CASRNRDTGTYEQYF	TGTGCCAGCAGGAACCGGGACACGGGGACCTACGAGCAGTACTTC
NA	TRBV11-2	17	TRBD1	TRBJ1-4	CASSEALGTGFGEKLFF	TGTGCCAGCAGCGAAGCCCTCGGGACAGGGTTTGGTGAAAAACTGTTTTTT
NA	TRBV5-1	13	NA	TRBJ1-4	CASSLAANEKLFF	TGCGCCAGCAGCTTGGCGGCTAATGAAAAACTGTTTTTT
NA	TRBV9	15	TRBD1	TRBJ2-1	CASSATGTGYNEQFF	TGTGCCAGCAGCGCAACCGGGACAGGCTACAATGAGCAGTTCTTC
NA	TRBV9	16	NA	TRBJ2-2	CASSPLPLGNTGELFF	TGTGCCAGCAGCCCCCTCCCCCTAGGGAACACCGGGGAGCTGTTTTTT
NA	TRBV6-5	13	TRBD1	TRBJ2-3	CASRDRHTDTQYF	TGTGCCAGTAGGGACAGGCACACAGATACGCAGTATTTT
once	TRBV15	15	NA	TRBJ2-7	CATSRESTLAYEQYF	TGTGCCACCAGCAGAGAATCTACCCTTGCCTACGAGCAGTACTTC
NA	TRBV7-9	17	NA	TRBJ1-1	CASSLRGWGRVNTEAFF	TGTGCCAGCAGCTTAAGGGGGTGGGGCAGGGTGAACACTGAAGCTTTCTTT
few	TRBV7-3	15	TRBD1	TRBJ2-1	CASSLWTGQDNEQFF	TGTGCCAGCAGCCTTTGGACAGGGCAGGACAATGAGCAGTTCTTC
NA	TRBV5-1	14	NA	TRBJ1-1	CASSSQTGPYEAFF	TGCGCCAGCAGCTCCCAGACAGGACCGTATGAAGCTTTCTTT
NA	TRBV4-2	16	TRBD2	TRBJ2-2	CASSQLLAGGPGELFF	TGTGCCAGCAGCCAACTACTAGCGGGGGGCCCCGGGGAGCTGTTTTTT
NA	TRBV3-1/TRBV3-2	12	TRBD1	TRBJ2-7	CASRRGTYEQYF	TGTGCCAGCCGCAGGGGGACCTACGAGCAGTACTTC
NA	TRBV19	12	NA	TRBJ1-1	CASSYSSGGAFF	TGTGCCAGTAGTTATTCGAGCGGGGGAGCTTTCTTT
NA	TRBV29-1	12	NA	TRBJ2-3	CSVGVSTDTQYF	TGCAGCGTTGGAGTCAGCACAGATACGCAGTATTTT
NA	TRBV29-1	14	NA	TRBJ2-1	CSVEDWRDSNEQFF	TGCAGCGTTGAAGATTGGAGGGATAGCAATGAGCAGTTCTTC
few	TRBV27	16	NA	TRBJ2-2	CASSLSPGGHTGELFF	TGTGCCAGCAGTTTATCGCCAGGGGGGCACACCGGGGAGCTGTTTTTT
NA	TRBV3-1/TRBV3-2	17	TRBD2	TRBJ2-3	CASSPPFSGAIGDTQYF	TGTGCCAGCAGCCCCCCCTTTAGCGGGGCCATAGGAGATACGCAGTATTTT